This TCR beta chain was retrieved from a study of blood T cells in healthy people across ages. A second PCR, run for roughly 7 to 11 cycles, used a sample-barcoded 5' primer plus a J-beta primer mix. TCRdb passed the 5' RACE reads through MiXCR, listing each CDR3 protein once. Of 790,000 or so distinct CDR3 sequences listed, roughly 50% are singletons. The CDR3 loop spans 16 amino acids. Details on this clonotype: The junction differs from germline at one of its ends, possibly a read error.

The source of this sequence is a man aged 35 to 55 in good health. Sequenced input: blood. This chain connects TRBV12-3 or TRBV12-4 to TRBJ2-3; D is unclear. CDR3 amino acids: CASEIDIGASTDTQYF. The CDR3 DNA is TGTGCCAGCGAAATTGATATTGGAGCGAGCACGGATACGCAGTATTTT.